This TCR beta chain was sequenced during a study of cytomegalovirus exposure and HLA in healthy donors. Findings of the study overall: As confirmed in vitro, three CMV-associated chains were specific for CMV antigens.

CDR1 and CDR2 (germline): MNHEY, SVGAGI. The CDR3 is 13 residues long. V was trimmed by 7 bases and J by 6 bases, leaving 15 bases between them. Only in-frame clones appear in the TCRdb table, and some are missing; sequencing was by immunoSEQ multiplex PCR. The sample lists 250,000 to 350,000 clones; roughly 88% were seen once. With respect to this clone: The target antigen is unknown.

The sequenced material came from PBMCs. V usage is TRBV6-5 and J usage is TRBJ1-2; D not certain. This clonotype originated in a young man in good health and CMV-seronegative. CDR3 amino acids: CASTRGLADGYTF. The CDR3 DNA follows: TGTGCCAGCACTCGGGGTCTCGCGGATGGCTACACCTTC.